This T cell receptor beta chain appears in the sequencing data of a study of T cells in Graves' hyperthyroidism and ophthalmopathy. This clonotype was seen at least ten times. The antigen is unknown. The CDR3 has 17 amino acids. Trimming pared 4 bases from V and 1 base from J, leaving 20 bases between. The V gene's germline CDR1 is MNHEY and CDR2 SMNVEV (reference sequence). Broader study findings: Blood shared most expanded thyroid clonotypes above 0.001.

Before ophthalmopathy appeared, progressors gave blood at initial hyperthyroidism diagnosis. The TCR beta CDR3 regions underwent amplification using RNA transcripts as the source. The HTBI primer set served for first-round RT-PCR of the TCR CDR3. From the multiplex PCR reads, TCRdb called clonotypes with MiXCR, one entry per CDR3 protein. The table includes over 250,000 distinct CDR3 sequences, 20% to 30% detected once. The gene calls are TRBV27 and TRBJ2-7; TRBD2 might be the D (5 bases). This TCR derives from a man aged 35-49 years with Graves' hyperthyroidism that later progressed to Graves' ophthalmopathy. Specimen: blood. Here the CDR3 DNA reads TGTGCCAGCAGTTCTACCGACCCAGAGGGAACATCCTACGAGCAGTACTTC. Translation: CASSSTDPEGTSYEQYF.